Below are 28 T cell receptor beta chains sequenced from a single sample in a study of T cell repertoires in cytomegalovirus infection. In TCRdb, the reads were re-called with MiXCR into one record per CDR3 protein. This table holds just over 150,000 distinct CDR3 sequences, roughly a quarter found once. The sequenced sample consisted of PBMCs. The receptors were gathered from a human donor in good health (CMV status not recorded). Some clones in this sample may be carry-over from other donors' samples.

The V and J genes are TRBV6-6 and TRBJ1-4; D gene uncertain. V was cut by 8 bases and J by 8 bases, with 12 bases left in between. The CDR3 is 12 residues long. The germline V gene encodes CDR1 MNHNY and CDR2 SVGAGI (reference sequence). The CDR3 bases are TGTGCCAGCTATACAGCAAGAGAAAAACTGTTTTTT. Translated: CASYTAREKLFF.

The CDR3 DNA reads TGTGCCAGCAGCGCTGGACAGTTAAAGGGGACCCTCTATGGCTACACCTTC. Its translation is CASSAGQLKGTLYGYTF. The chain carries TRBV9 and TRBJ1-2, with a possible D match to TRBD1 (6 bases). Germline V gene data show CDR1 as SGDLS and CDR2 as YYNGEE. The CDR3 has 17 amino acids. The germline V and J ends were trimmed by 3 bases and 4 bases, with 22 bases remaining between them.

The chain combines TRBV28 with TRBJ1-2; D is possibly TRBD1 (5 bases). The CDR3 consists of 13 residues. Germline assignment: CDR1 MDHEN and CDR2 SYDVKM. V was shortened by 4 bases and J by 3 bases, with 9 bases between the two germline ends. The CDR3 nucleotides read TGTGCCAGCAGTTACCGGGACCACTATGGCTACACCTTC. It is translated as CASSYRDHYGYTF.

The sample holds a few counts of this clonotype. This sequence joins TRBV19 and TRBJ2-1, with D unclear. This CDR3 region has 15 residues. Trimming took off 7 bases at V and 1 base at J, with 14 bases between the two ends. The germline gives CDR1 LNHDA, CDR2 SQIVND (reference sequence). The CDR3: CASTPTPFSYNEQFF. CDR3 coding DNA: TGTGCCAGTACCCCAACACCTTTTTCCTACAATGAGCAGTTCTTC.

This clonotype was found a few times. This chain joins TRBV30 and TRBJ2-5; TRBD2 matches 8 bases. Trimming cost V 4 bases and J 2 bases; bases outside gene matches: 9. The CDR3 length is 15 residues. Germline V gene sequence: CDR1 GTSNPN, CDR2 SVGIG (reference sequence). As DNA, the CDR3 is TGTGCCTGGACCGGAGAAGCGGGAGAACAAGAGACCCAGTACTTC. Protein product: CAWTGEAGEQETQYF.

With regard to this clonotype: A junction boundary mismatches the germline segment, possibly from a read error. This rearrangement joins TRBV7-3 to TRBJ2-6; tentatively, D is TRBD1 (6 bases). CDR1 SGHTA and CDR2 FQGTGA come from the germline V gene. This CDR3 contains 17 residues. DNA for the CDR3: TGTGCTAGCAGCTCCCCGGGACAAAGCTCTGTGGCCAACGTCCTGACTTTC. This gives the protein CASSSPGQSSVANVLTF.

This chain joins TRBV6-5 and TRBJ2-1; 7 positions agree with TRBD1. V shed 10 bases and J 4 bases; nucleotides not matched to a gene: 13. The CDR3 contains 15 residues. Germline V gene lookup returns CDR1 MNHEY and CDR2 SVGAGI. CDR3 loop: CATSSDRAVYNEQFF. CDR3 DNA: TGTGCCACCTCTTCCGACAGGGCGGTTTACAATGAGCAGTTCTTC.

CDR3 bases: TGTGCCAGCAACGTACAGGGGAGGAGCTACGAGCAGTACTTC. This sequence encodes CASNVQGRSYEQYF. J is TRBJ2-7 and V is TRBV28, with D maybe TRBD1 (7 bases). Germline lookup yields CDR1 MDHEN and CDR2 SYDVKM. The CDR3 length is 14 residues. With 7 bases removed from V and 3 bases from J, the gap between germline ends came to 16 bases.

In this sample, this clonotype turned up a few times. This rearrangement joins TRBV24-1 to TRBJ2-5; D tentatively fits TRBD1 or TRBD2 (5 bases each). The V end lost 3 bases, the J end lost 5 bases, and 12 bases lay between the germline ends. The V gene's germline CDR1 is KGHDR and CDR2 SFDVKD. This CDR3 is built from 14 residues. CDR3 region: CATSDPGLGETQYF. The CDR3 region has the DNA TGTGCCACCAGTGATCCGGGGCTGGGGGAGACCCAGTACTTC.

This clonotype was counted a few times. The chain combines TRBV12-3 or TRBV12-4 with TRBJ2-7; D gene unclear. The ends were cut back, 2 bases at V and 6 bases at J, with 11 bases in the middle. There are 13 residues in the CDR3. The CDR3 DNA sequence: TGTGCCAGCAGTTTAACGGCAGATTTCGAGCAGTACTTC. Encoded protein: CASSLTADFEQYF.

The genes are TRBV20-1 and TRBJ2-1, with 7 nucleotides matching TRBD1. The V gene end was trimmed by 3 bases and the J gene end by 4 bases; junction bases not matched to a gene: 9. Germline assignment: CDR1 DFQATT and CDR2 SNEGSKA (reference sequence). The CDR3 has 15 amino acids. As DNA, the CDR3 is TGCAGTGCTAGTGACCGCCGACAGGGTTACAATGAGCAGTTCTTC. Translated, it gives CSASDRRQGYNEQFF.

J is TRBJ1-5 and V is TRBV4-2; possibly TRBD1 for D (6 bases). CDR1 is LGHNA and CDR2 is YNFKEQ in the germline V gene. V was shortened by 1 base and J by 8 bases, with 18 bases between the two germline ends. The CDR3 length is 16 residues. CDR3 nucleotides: TGTGCCAGCAGCCAAGGGGAGAGGGGGTGGGTGGAGCCCCAGCATTTT. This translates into CASSQGERGWVEPQHF.

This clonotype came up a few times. The CDR3 sequence is CSARVSGEFYTDTQYF. CDR3 DNA sequence: TGCAGTGCTAGAGTGTCCGGAGAATTCTACACAGATACGCAGTATTTT. The V gene is TRBV20-1, the J gene TRBJ2-3; D is unresolved. Germline CDR1 and CDR2: DFQATT and SNEGSKA (reference sequence). V lost 1 base and J 2 bases, leaving 16 bases between the germline ends. The CDR3 has 16 amino acids.

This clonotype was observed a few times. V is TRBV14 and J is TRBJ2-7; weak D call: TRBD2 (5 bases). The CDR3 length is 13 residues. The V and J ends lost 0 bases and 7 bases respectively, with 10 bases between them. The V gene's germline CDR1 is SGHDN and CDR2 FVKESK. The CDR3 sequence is CASSQDLRDEQYF. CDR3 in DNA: TGTGCCAGCAGCCAAGATTTGAGGGATGAGCAGTACTTC.

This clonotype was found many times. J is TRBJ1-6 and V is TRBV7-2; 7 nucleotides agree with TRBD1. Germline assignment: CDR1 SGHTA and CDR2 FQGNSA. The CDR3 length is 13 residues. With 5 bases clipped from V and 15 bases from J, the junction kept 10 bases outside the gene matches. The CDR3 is CASSPRQGGVLHF. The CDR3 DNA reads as TGTGCCAGCAGCCCCCGACAGGGAGGGGTCCTCCACTTT.

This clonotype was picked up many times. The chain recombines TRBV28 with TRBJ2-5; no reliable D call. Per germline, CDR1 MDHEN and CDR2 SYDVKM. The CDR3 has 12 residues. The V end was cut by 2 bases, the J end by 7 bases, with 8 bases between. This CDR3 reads CASSLPQRTQYF. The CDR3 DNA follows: TGTGCCAGCAGTTTACCTCAGCGGACCCAGTACTTC.

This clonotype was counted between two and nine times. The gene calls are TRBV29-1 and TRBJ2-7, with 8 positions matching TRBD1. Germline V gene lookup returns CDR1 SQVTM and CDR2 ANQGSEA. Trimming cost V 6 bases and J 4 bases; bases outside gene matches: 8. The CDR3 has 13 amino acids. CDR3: CSVRWQGAYEQYF. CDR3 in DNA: TGCAGCGTCCGTTGGCAGGGGGCGTACGAGCAGTACTTC.

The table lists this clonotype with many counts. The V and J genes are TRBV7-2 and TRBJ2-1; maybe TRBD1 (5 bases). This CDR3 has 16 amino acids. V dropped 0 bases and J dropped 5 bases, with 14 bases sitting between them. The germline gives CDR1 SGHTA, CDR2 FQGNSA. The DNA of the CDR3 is TGTGCCAGCAGCTTAGCAATTGGGGCCCTTAACAATGAGCAGTTCTTC. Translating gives CASSLAIGALNNEQFF.

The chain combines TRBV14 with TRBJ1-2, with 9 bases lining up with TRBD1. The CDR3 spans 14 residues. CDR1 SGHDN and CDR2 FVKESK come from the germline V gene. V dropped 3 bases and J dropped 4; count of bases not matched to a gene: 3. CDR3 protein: CASSHGQGIYGYTF. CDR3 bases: TGTGCCAGCAGCCACGGACAGGGGATCTATGGCTACACCTTC.

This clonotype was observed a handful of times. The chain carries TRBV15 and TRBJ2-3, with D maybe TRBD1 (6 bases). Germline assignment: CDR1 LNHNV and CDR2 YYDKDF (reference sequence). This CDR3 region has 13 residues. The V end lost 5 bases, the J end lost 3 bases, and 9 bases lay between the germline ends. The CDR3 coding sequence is TGTGCCACCAGCTCAAGGGGGACAGATACGCAGTATTTT. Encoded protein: CATSSRGTDTQYF.

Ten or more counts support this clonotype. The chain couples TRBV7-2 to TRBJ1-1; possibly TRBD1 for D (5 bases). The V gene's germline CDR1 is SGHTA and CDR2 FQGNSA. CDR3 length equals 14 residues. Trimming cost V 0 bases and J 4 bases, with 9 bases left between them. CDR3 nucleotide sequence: TGTGCCAGCAGCTTAGCGGGGACCTCCACTGAAGCTTTCTTT. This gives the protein CASSLAGTSTEAFF.

As DNA, the CDR3 is TGTGCCAGCAGTTTGGGAGGGATTGCATATAATTCACCCCTCCACTTT. Translation gives CASSLGGIAYNSPLHF. V usage is TRBV28 and J usage is TRBJ1-6; D uncertain. The CDR3 has 16 amino acids. The germline V gene encodes CDR1 MDHEN and CDR2 SYDVKM. V was clipped by 3 bases and J by 4 bases, with 13 bases between them.

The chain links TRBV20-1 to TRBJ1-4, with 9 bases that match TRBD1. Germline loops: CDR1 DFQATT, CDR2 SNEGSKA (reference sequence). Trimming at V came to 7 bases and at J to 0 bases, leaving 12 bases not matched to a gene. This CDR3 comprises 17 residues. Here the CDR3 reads CSVRTGTGTATNEKLFF. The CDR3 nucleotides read TGCAGTGTTCGGACCGGGACAGGGACTGCAACTAATGAAAAACTGTTTTTT.

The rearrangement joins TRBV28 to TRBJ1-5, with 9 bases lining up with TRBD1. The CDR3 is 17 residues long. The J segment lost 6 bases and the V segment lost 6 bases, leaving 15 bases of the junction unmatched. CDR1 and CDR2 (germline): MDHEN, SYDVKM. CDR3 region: CASRQKLQGARSQPQHF. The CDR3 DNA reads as TGTGCCAGCAGACAAAAGCTACAGGGGGCGCGAAGTCAGCCCCAGCATTTT.

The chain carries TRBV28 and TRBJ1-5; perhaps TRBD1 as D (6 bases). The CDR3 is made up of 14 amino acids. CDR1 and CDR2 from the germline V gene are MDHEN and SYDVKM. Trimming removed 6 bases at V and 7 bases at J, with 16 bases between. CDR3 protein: CASRTTGSSQPQHF. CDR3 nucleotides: TGTGCCAGCAGAACTACAGGGTCTTCCCAGCCCCAGCATTTT.

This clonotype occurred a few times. This CDR3 reads CSARGRDDQPQHF. Here the CDR3 DNA reads TGCAGTGCTAGAGGCAGGGACGATCAGCCCCAGCATTTT. The V and J genes are TRBV20-1 and TRBJ1-5; possibly TRBD1 for D (5 bases). The CDR3 is 13 amino acids. V lost 1 base, J lost 5 bases, and 9 bases lay in between. Germline V CDR1 and CDR2: DFQATT, SNEGSKA (reference sequence).

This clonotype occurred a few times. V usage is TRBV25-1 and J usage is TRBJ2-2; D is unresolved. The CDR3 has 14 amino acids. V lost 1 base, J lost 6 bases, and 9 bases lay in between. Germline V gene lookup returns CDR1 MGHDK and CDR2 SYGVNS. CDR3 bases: TGTGCCAGCAGTGAATCTCTTGGCCCCGGGGAGCTGTTTTTT. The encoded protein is CASSESLGPGELFF.

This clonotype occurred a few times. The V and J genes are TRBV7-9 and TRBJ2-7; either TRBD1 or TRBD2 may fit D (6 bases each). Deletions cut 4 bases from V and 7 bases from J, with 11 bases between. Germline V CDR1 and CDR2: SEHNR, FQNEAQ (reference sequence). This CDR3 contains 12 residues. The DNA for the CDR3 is TGTGCCAGCAGCTATACAGGGAGGGAGCAGTACTTC. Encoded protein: CASSYTGREQYF.